Described below is a single TCR beta chain sequence and its context. The record originates from a study of cytomegalovirus exposure and HLA in healthy donors. Deletions cut 1 base from V and 6 bases from J, with 13 bases between. This CDR3 is built from 14 residues. The germline gives CDR1 LNHDA, CDR2 SQIVND (reference sequence). The PCR ran on 60 Vbeta and 13 Jbeta primers. Method: immunoSEQ multiplex PCR; TCRdb's copy keeps in-frame clones and lacks some. This table holds around 110,000 clones, about four fifths found once. V is TRBV19 and J is TRBJ2-7, with D tentatively TRBD2 (5 bases). Sequencing was carried out using PBMCs. The receptor was isolated from a man aged 30 to 45 in good health and CMV-seropositive. CDR3 bases: TGTGCCAGTAGTATAGCCATAGGAGGTTCCGAGCAGTACTTC. Translating it yields CASSIAIGGSEQYF.